A selection of T cell receptor beta chains follows, all from one sample in a study of T-cell memory formation after mild COVID-19. TCRdb reanalysed the 5' RACE reads using MiXCR and keeps one entry per CDR3 protein. The profile shows about 320,000 distinct CDR3 sequences, around 15% of them singletons. Sequencing used PBMCs or a T cell subset sorted from them (not recorded which). The receptors derive from a man between 18 and 29 years old who had mild COVID-19 (a few samples of this study predate the infection). Cell type and time point are not known. The CDR3 runs from the conserved cysteine through the conserved F or W. The D gene is left open where the match is weak. Part of the rows lack a size; the others show once, few, many or a class for expanded clones.

CDR3nt: TGTGCCAGCAGCTTAGGGGGCCAGAGGCAAGAGACCCAGTACTTC
CDR3aa: CASSLGGQRQETQYF
v_gene: TRBV7-3
j_gene: TRBJ2-5
abundance: many
d_gene: NA

CDR3nt: TGTGCCAGCACCCGACATGGCAATGAGCAGTTCTTC
CDR3aa: CASTRHGNEQFF
v_gene: TRBV6-5
j_gene: TRBJ2-1
abundance: NA
d_gene: NA

CDR3nt: TGTGCCAGCAGCCGACCTGGCAGGGGGCGGACAGATACGCAGTATTTT
CDR3aa: CASSRPGRGRTDTQYF
v_gene: TRBV5-6
j_gene: TRBJ2-3
abundance: NA
d_gene: TRBD1

CDR3nt: TGTGCCAGCAGCCCGGACAAGGGGGAGCCCCAGCATTTT
CDR3aa: CASSPDKGEPQHF
v_gene: TRBV7-9
j_gene: TRBJ1-5
abundance: few
d_gene: NA

CDR3nt: TGCGCCAGCAGCTTGGCAGAAGAGACCCAGTACTTC
CDR3aa: CASSLAEETQYF
v_gene: TRBV5-1
j_gene: TRBJ2-5
abundance: NA
d_gene: NA

CDR3nt: TGTGCCAGCTCTCTAAGGGCAGGCACCCTGGACACTGAAGCTTTCTTT
CDR3aa: CASSLRAGTLDTEAFF
v_gene: TRBV18
j_gene: TRBJ1-1
abundance: few
d_gene: NA

CDR3nt: TGTGCCAGCACCAAGGGGCGGTCGACTGGCTACACCTTC
CDR3aa: CASTKGRSTGYTF
v_gene: TRBV5-6
j_gene: TRBJ1-2
abundance: NA
d_gene: NA

CDR3nt: TGTGCCAGCAGCTTGCAGGGAAGGAGCTCCTACAATGAGCAGTTCTTC
CDR3aa: CASSLQGRSSYNEQFF
v_gene: TRBV5-5
j_gene: TRBJ2-1
abundance: NA
d_gene: NA

CDR3nt: TGTGCCACCAGCAGAGACCCGGGACAGCAAGAGACCCAGTACTTC
CDR3aa: CATSRDPGQQETQYF
v_gene: TRBV15
j_gene: TRBJ2-5
abundance: many
d_gene: TRBD1

CDR3nt: TGTGCCAGCAGCCAGACAGGGGGCAAGGAGACCCAGTACTTC
CDR3aa: CASSQTGGKETQYF
v_gene: TRBV7-2
j_gene: TRBJ2-5
abundance: NA
d_gene: TRBD1

CDR3nt: TGCGCCAGCAAACTAGGTGGGACAGATACGCAGTATTTT
CDR3aa: CASKLGGTDTQYF
v_gene: TRBV5-1
j_gene: TRBJ2-3
abundance: many
d_gene: NA

CDR3nt: TGTGCTAGTGGAACCGGGACGGGGACCTACAATGAGCAGTTCTTC
CDR3aa: CASGTGTGTYNEQFF
v_gene: TRBV12-5
j_gene: TRBJ2-1
abundance: few
d_gene: NA

CDR3nt: TGTGCCAGCAGTGCTCCGGTGGGGCAAGCCAAAAACATTCAGTACTTC
CDR3aa: CASSAPVGQAKNIQYF
v_gene: TRBV12-3/TRBV12-4
j_gene: TRBJ2-4
abundance: NA
d_gene: NA

CDR3nt: TGCAGTGCTAGGCAAAACGGACAGGGAAACTATGGCTACACCTTC
CDR3aa: CSARQNGQGNYGYTF
v_gene: TRBV20-1
j_gene: TRBJ1-2
abundance: once
d_gene: TRBD1

CDR3nt: TGCAGTGCTAGAGGGGACCGACACACAGATACGCAGTATTTT
CDR3aa: CSARGDRHTDTQYF
v_gene: TRBV20-1
j_gene: TRBJ2-3
abundance: few
d_gene: NA

CDR3nt: TGTGCCAGCAGTGAAAATGAGGGGGGAAGTAATCAGGAACTGTTTTTT
CDR3aa: CASSENEGGSNQELFF
v_gene: TRBV25-1
j_gene: TRBJ1-4
abundance: few
d_gene: NA

CDR3nt: TGTGCCATCAGTGACACGAAGGGGAGCACTAATGAAAAACTGTTTTTT
CDR3aa: CAISDTKGSTNEKLFF
v_gene: TRBV10-3
j_gene: TRBJ1-4
abundance: few
d_gene: NA

CDR3nt: TGTGCCAGCAGCGGAGGGACAGGGAATACCAAAAACATTCAGTACTTC
CDR3aa: CASSGGTGNTKNIQYF
v_gene: TRBV9
j_gene: TRBJ2-4
abundance: NA
d_gene: TRBD1

CDR3nt: TGTGCCAGCAGACCTGAGACAGGGATAAACGGGGAGCTGTTTTTT
CDR3aa: CASRPETGINGELFF
v_gene: TRBV2
j_gene: TRBJ2-2
abundance: many
d_gene: TRBD1

CDR3nt: TGTGCCAGCAGTTTCACAGGGTCTCTCGGCTACACCTTC
CDR3aa: CASSFTGSLGYTF
v_gene: TRBV12-3/TRBV12-4
j_gene: TRBJ1-2
abundance: NA
d_gene: NA

CDR3nt: TGTGCCATAGCTGGGGGGTCGAATGAAAAACTGTTTTTT
CDR3aa: CAIAGGSNEKLFF
v_gene: TRBV7-9
j_gene: TRBJ1-4
abundance: NA
d_gene: NA

CDR3nt: TGTGCCAGCAGTGCTCAGGGGGGCACCGGGGAGCTGTTTTTT
CDR3aa: CASSAQGGTGELFF
v_gene: TRBV12-3/TRBV12-4
j_gene: TRBJ2-2
abundance: many
d_gene: NA

CDR3nt: TGCGCCAGCAGCCGGATGCTAGCCAAAAACATTCAGTACTTC
CDR3aa: CASSRMLAKNIQYF
v_gene: TRBV5-1
j_gene: TRBJ2-4
abundance: many
d_gene: NA

CDR3nt: TGTGCCAGCAGCTTAAGAGGCCGGGAAGTTCTAGCCAAAAACATTCAGTACTTC
CDR3aa: CASSLRGREVLAKNIQYF
v_gene: TRBV7-2
j_gene: TRBJ2-4
abundance: NA
d_gene: NA

CDR3nt: TGTGCCAGCAGCTTAAAGGGAGGCAAAAACATTCAGTACTTC
CDR3aa: CASSLKGGKNIQYF
v_gene: TRBV7-2
j_gene: TRBJ2-4
abundance: NA
d_gene: NA

CDR3nt: TGTGCCAGCAGCGCTACAGCGAGCAATCAGCCCCAGCATTTT
CDR3aa: CASSATASNQPQHF
v_gene: TRBV25-1
j_gene: TRBJ1-5
abundance: NA
d_gene: NA

CDR3nt: TGCAGCGTTGAAAGTTTCGGATTATCTGCCTACAATGAGCAGTTTTTC
CDR3aa: CSVESFGLSAYNEQFF
v_gene: TRBV29-1
j_gene: TRBJ2-1
abundance: few
d_gene: NA

CDR3nt: TGTGCCAGCAGTTTACCCCACAATGAGCAGTTCTTC
CDR3aa: CASSLPHNEQFF
v_gene: TRBV28
j_gene: TRBJ2-1
abundance: many
d_gene: NA

CDR3nt: TGTGCCAGCAGCTTACCTCTGGGGCAGCAGTATTTT
CDR3aa: CASSLPLGQQYF
v_gene: TRBV7-6
j_gene: TRBJ2-3
abundance: NA
d_gene: NA

CDR3nt: TGTGCCAGCAGCTCCACAGGGTACACCGGGGAGCTGTTTTTT
CDR3aa: CASSSTGYTGELFF
v_gene: TRBV11-1
j_gene: TRBJ2-2
abundance: NA
d_gene: NA

CDR3nt: TGCAGCGGACGAGGCACAGATACGCAGTATTTT
CDR3aa: CSGRGTDTQYF
v_gene: TRBV29-1
j_gene: TRBJ2-3
abundance: NA
d_gene: NA

CDR3nt: TGTGCCAGCAGAGTATTTAGCACAGATACGCAGTATTTT
CDR3aa: CASRVFSTDTQYF
v_gene: TRBV27
j_gene: TRBJ2-3
abundance: few
d_gene: NA

CDR3nt: TGTGCCAGCAGTCCCGAGACAGGTTATAGCAATCAGCCCCAGCATTTT
CDR3aa: CASSPETGYSNQPQHF
v_gene: TRBV12-3/TRBV12-4
j_gene: TRBJ1-5
abundance: NA
d_gene: NA

CDR3nt: TGTGCCAGCAGTCCACGACAGGCTGAGACCCAGTACTTC
CDR3aa: CASSPRQAETQYF
v_gene: TRBV7-7
j_gene: TRBJ2-5
abundance: NA
d_gene: NA

CDR3nt: TGTGCCAGCAGTTTATTGGGATCGGATACGCAGTATTTT
CDR3aa: CASSLLGSDTQYF
v_gene: TRBV28
j_gene: TRBJ2-3
abundance: many
d_gene: NA

CDR3nt: TGTGCCAGCTCACCACCTCTTGGCGGGGGCACAGATACGCAGTATTTT
CDR3aa: CASSPPLGGGTDTQYF
v_gene: TRBV18
j_gene: TRBJ2-3
abundance: NA
d_gene: NA

CDR3nt: TGCGCCAGCAGCCCCCGACAGGGCTACGAGCAGTACTTC
CDR3aa: CASSPRQGYEQYF
v_gene: TRBV5-1
j_gene: TRBJ2-7
abundance: NA
d_gene: TRBD1

CDR3nt: TGTGCCAGCAGTTACTCCTGGGGATCGGAGAACACTGAAGCTTTCTTT
CDR3aa: CASSYSWGSENTEAFF
v_gene: TRBV6-2/TRBV6-3
j_gene: TRBJ1-1
abundance: few
d_gene: NA

CDR3nt: TGTGCCAGTAGGGTGGACAGGGATACTGAAGCTTTCTTT
CDR3aa: CASRVDRDTEAFF
v_gene: TRBV19
j_gene: TRBJ1-1
abundance: NA
d_gene: TRBD1

CDR3nt: TGTGCCAGCAGTGAAGCCCCCGGGGGCGAGACTGAAGCTTTCTTT
CDR3aa: CASSEAPGGETEAFF
v_gene: TRBV2
j_gene: TRBJ1-1
abundance: NA
d_gene: NA